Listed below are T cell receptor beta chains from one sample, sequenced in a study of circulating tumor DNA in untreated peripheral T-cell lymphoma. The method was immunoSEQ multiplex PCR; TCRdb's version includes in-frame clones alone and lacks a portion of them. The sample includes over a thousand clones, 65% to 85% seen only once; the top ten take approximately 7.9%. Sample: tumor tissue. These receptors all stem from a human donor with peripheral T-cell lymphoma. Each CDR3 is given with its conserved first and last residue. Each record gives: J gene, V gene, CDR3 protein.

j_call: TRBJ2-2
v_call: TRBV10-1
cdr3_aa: CASSDEGTGELFF

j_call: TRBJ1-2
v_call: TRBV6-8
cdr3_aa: CASSYSFSTGNGYTF

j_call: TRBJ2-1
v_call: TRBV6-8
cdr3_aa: CASSSTTSGRGSEQFF

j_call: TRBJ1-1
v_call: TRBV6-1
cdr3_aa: CASSEGMTGNVEAFF

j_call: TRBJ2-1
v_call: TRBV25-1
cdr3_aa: CASSIPGQTNEQFF

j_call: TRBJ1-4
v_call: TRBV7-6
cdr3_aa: CASSFIWATNEKLFF

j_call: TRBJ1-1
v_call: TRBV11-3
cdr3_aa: CASSLVHDSITEAFF

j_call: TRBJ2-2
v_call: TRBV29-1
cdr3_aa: CSVEGLATGELFF

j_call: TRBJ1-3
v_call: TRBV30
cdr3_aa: CAWSQGDVSGNTIYF

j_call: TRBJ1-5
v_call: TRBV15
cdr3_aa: CATSRGGSLGNQPQHF

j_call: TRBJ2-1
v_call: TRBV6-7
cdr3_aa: CASSYILAGGNEQFF

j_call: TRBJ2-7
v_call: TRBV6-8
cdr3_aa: CASSPLSDSFYEQYF

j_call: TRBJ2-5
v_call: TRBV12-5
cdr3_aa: CASGLVPGFEEGAETQYF

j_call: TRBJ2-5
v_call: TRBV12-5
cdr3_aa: CASGLYPLESETQYF

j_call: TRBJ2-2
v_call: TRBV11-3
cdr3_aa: CASSLDDGRETGELFF

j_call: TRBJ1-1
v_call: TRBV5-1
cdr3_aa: CASSQGRTGGAGNTEAFF

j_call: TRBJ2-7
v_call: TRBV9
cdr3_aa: CASSVGDRTTYEQYF

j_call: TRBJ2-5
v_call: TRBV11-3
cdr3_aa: CASSLKLAEETQYF

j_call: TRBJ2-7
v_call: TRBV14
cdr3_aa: CASSQGGYYELSYYEQYF

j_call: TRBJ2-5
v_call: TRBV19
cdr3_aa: CASRWGLAGEETQYF

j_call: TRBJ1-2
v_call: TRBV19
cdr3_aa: CASSKTGTYGYTF

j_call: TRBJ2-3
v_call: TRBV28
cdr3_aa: CASNQLTSTDTQYF

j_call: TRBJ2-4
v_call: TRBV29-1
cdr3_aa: CSVERGGNIQYF

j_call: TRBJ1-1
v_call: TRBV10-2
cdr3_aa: CASSESGATEAFF

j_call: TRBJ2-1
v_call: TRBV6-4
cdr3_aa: CASRAYNEQFF

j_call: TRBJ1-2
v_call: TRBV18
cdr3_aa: CASSPPGQLGSYTF

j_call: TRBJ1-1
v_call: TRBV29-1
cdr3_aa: CSARTEATEAFF

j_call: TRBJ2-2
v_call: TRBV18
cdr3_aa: CASSYLRGQGANTGELFF

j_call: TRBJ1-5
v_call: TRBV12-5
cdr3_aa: CASGLAGQPQHF

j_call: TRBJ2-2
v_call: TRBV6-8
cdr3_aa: CASSYWTNRDTGELFF

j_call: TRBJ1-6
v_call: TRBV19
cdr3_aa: CASRMGGTGDSPLHF

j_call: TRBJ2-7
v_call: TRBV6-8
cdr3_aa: CASSSTRTSGRSSYEQYF

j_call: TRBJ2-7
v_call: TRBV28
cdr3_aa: CASSFPGTSDEQYF

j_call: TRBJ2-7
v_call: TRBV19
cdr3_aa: CASSLHGDQAYEQYF

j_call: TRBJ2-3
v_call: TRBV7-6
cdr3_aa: CASSLTGSGGRDTQYF

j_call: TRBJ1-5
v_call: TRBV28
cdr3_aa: CASSFPRGWGNQPQHF

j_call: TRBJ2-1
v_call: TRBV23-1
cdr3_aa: CASSQDGGERGNNEQFF

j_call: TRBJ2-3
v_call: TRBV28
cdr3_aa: CASSLRWGTSIDTQYF

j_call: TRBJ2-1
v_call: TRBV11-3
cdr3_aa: CASSLGRTGNNEQFF

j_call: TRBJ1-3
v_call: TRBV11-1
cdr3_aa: CASSSRVGGNTIYF

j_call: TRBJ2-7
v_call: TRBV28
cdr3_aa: CASRSVRFPYEQYF